The source of this T cell receptor (beta chain) is a study of blood T cell repertoires in COVID-19. About the research overall: Donors in the United States, Italy and Spain gave samples during acute or convalescent COVID-19. PBMCs, B-cell-depleted T cells, or T cells provided the cDNA or gDNA that made up the material.

From germline, CDR1 is LNHDA and CDR2 SQIVND (reference sequence). This CDR3 spans 16 amino acids. The V end lost 5 bases, the J end lost 2 bases, and 17 bases lay between the germline ends. As handled by the study authors: Estimation of nucleated cell counts was performed using reference gene primer amplification. Profiled with immunoSEQ multiplex PCR; TCRdb holds only in-frame clones, not every one. V, J and clone size are those of that table, while D and trimming were read from the DNA. The sample lists under 300,000 clones; around 81% were seen once. Sequenced: peripheral blood. This chain uses TRBV19 with TRBJ2-3, with D possibly TRBD2 on 6 matching bases. This clonotype was obtained from a man aged 25-45 years who had recovered from COVID-19. Written as DNA, the CDR3 is TGTGCCAGTAGTTCCCGTCGGGCGGGGACCACAGATACGCAGTATTTT. Translation: CASSSRRAGTTDTQYF.